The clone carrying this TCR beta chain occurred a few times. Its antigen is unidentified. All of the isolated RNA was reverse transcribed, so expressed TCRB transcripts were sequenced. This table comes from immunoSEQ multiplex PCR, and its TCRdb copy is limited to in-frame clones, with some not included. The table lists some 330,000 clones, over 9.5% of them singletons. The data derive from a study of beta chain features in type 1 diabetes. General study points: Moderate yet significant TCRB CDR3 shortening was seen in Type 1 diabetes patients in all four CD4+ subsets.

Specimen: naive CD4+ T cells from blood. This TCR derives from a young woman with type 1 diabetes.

This CDR3 is CASSTGRDTEAFF. In nucleotides, the CDR3 is TGTGCCAGCAGCACAGGCCGTGACACTGAAGCTTTCTTT. The chain links TRBV9 to TRBJ1-1; D is perhaps TRBD1 (5 bases). In germline, CDR1 is SGDLS, CDR2 YYNGEE. There are 13 residues in the CDR3. Trimming took 4 bases from V and 3 from J, leaving 10 bases between them.